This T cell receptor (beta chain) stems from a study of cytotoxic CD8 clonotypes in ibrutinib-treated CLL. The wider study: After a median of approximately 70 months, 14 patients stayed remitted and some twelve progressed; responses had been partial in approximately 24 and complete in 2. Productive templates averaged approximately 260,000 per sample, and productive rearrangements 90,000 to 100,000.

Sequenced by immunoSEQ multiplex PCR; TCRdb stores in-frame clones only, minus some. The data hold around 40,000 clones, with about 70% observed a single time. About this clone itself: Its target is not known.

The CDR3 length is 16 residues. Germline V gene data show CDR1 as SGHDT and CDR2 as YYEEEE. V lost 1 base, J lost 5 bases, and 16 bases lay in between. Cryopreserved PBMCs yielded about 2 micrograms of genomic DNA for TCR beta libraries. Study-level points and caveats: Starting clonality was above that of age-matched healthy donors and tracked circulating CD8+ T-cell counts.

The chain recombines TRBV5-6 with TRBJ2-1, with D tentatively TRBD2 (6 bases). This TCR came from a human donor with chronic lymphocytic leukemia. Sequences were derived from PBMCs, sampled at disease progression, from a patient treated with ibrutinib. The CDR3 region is CASSLSLRGLNNEQFF. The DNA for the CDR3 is TGTGCCAGCAGCTTGAGCTTGCGGGGTCTGAACAATGAGCAGTTCTTC.